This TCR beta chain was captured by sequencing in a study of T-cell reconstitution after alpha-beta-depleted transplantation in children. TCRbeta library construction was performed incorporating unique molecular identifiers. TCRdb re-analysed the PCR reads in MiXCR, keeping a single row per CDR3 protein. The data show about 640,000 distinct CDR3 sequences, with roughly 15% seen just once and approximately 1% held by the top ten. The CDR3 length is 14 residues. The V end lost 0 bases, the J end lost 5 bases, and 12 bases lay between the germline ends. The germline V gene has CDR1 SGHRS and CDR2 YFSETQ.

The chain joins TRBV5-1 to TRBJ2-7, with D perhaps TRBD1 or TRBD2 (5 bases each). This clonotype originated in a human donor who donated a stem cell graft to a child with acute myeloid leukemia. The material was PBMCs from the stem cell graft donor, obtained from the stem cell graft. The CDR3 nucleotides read TGCGCCAGCAGCTTGGGGCAGGGAGAGGACGAGCAGTACTTC. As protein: CASSLGQGEDEQYF.